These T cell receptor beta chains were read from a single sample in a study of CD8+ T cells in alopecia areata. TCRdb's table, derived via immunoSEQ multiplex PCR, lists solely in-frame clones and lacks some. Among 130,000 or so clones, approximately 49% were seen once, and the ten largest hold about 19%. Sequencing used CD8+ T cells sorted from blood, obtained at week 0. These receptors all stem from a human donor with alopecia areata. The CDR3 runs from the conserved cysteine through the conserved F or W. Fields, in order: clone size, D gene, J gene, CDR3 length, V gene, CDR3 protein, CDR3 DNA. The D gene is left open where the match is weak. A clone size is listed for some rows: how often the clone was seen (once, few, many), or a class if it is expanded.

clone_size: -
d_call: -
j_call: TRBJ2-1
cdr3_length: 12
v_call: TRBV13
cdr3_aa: CASSLALNEQFF
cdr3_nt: TGTGCCAGCAGCCTAGCTCTGAATGAGCAGTTCTTC

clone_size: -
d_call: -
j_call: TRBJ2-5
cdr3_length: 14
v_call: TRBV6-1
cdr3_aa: CASSETLYQETQYF
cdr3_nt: TGTGCCAGCAGTGAAACACTGTACCAAGAGACCCAGTACTTC

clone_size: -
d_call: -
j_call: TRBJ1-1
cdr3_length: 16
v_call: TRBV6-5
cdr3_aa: CASSYTAERGDTEAFF
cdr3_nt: TGTGCCAGCAGTTACACAGCCGAACGAGGAGACACTGAAGCTTTCTTT

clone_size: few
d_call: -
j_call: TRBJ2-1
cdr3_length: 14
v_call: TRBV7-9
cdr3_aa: CASRGESSYNEQFF
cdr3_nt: TGTGCCAGCAGGGGCGAGAGCTCCTACAATGAGCAGTTCTTC

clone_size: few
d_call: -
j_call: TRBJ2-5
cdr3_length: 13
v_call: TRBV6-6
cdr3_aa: CASSYRTEGTQYF
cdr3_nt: TGTGCCAGCAGTTACCGGACGGAGGGGACCCAGTACTTC

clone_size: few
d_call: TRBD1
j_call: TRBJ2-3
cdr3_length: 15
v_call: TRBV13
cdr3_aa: CASSLTGGSADTQYF
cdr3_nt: TGTGCCAGCAGCTTGACAGGGGGAAGCGCAGATACGCAGTATTTT

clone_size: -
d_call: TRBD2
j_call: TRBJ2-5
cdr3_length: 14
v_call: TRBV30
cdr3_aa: CAWRRLAGTETQYF
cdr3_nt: TGTGCCTGGAGGAGACTAGCGGGGACGGAGACCCAGTACTTC

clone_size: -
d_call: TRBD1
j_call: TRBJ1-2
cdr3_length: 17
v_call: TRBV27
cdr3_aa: CASSLSVPLQGDYGYTF
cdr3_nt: TGTGCCAGCAGTTTATCGGTCCCCTTACAGGGGGACTATGGCTACACCTTC

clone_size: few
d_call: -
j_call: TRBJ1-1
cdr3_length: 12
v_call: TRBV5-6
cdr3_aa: CASVGGTGMAFF
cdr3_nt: TGTGCCAGCGTCGGAGGGACCGGCATGGCTTTCTTT

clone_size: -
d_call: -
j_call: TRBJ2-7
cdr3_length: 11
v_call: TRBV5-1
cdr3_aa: CASSFLDRQYF
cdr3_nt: TGCGCCAGCAGCTTCCTCGACCGCCAGTACTTC

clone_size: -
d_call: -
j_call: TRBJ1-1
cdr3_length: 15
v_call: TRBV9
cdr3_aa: CASSDGGGLNTEAFF
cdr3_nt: TGTGCCAGCAGCGACGGGGGAGGGCTCAACACTGAAGCTTTCTTT

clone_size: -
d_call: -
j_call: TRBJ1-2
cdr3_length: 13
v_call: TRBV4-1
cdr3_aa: CASSHQGGYGYTF
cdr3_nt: TGCGCCAGCAGCCATCAGGGAGGCTATGGCTACACCTTC

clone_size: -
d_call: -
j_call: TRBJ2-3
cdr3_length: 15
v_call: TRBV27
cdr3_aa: CASSSRDGSTDTQYF
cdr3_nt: TGTGCCAGCAGTTCCCGGGACGGGAGCACAGATACGCAGTATTTT

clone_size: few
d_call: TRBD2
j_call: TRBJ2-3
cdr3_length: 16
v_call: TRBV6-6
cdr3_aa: CASSYPAGESTDTQYF
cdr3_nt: TGTGCCAGCAGTTACCCTGCGGGGGAGTCGACAGATACGCAGTATTTT

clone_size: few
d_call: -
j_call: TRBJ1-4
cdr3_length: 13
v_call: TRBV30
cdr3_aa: CAWSVILNEKLFF
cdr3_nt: TGTGCCTGGAGTGTAATCCTGAATGAAAAACTGTTTTTT

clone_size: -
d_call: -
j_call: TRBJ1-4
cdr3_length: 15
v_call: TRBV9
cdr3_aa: CASTQGTTTNEKLFF
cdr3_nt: TGTGCCAGCACCCAGGGGACAACAACTAATGAAAAACTGTTTTTT

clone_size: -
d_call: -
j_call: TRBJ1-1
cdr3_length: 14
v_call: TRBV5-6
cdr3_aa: CASSSLGANTEAFF
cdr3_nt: TGTGCCAGCAGCTCTTTGGGAGCGAACACTGAAGCTTTCTTT

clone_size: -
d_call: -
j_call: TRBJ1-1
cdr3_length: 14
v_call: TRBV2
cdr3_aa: CASSEVDVNTEAFF
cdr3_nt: TGTGCCAGCAGTGAGGTGGACGTGAACACTGAAGCTTTCTTT

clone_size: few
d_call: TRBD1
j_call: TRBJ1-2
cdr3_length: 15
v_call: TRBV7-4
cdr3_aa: CASSSKPDRFYGYTF
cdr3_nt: TGTGCCAGCAGCTCCAAACCGGACAGGTTCTATGGCTACACCTTC

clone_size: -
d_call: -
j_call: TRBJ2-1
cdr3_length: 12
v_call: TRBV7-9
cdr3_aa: CASSLEGGKQFF
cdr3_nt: TGTGCCAGCAGCTTAGAAGGGGGGAAGCAGTTCTTC

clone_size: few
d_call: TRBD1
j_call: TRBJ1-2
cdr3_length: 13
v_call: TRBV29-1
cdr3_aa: CSVTGGANYGYTF
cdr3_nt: TGCAGCGTCACAGGGGGCGCCAACTATGGCTACACCTTC

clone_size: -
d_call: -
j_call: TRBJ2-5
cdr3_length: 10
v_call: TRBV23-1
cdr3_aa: CASGQETQYF
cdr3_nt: TGCGCCAGCGGGCAAGAGACCCAGTACTTC

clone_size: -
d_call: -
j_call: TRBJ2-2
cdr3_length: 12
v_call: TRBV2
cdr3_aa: CASSDRAGELFF
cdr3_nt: TGTGCCAGCAGTGACCGTGCCGGGGAGCTGTTTTTT

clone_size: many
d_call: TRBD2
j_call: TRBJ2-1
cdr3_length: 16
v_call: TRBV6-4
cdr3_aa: CASSDSTSGGAHEQFF
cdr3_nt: TGTGCCAGCAGTGACTCGACTAGCGGGGGGGCACATGAGCAGTTCTTC

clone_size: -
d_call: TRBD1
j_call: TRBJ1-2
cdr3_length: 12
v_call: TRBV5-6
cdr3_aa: CASSSGGHGYTF
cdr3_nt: TGTGCCAGCAGCTCAGGGGGCCATGGCTACACCTTC

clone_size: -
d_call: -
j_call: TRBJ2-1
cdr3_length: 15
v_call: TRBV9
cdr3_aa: CASSVATALFNEQFF
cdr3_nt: TGTGCCAGCAGCGTAGCCACCGCGTTGTTCAATGAGCAGTTCTTC

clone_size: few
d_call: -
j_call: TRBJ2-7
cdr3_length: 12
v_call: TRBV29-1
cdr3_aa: CSVEDGGYEQYF
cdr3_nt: TGCAGCGTTGAAGATGGGGGCTACGAGCAGTACTTC

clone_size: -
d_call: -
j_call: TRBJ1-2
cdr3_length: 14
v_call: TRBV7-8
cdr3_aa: CASSLAQGNYGYTF
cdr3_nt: TGTGCCAGCAGCTTAGCGCAAGGGAACTATGGCTACACCTTC

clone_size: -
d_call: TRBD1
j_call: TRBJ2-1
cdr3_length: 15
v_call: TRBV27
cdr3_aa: CASSPLGTGDNEQFF
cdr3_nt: TGTGCCAGCAGTCCCCTGGGGACAGGTGACAATGAGCAGTTCTTC

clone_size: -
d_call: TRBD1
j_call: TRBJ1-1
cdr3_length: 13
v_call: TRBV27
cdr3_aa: CASRIQGLTEAFF
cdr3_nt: TGTGCCAGCAGGATACAGGGGCTTACTGAAGCTTTCTTT